These 18 T cell receptor beta chains came from one sample sequenced in a study of control samples from healthy donors and cancer patients. Libraries were prepared by immunoSEQ multiplex PCR; TCRdb keeps only in-frame clonotypes and omits some of them. This sample has about 95,000 clones, with around four fifths found just once. The source material was blood. The origin of the receptors is a man younger than 45 in good health.

This sequence joins TRBV6-5 and TRBJ2-3; 7 positions agree with TRBD1. This CDR3 spans 13 amino acids. Per the germline V gene, CDR1 is MNHEY and CDR2 is SVGAGI. The junction had 1 base not matched to a gene; V was cut back by 6 bases and J by 1 base. The CDR3 nucleotides read TGTGCCAGCAGCGGACAGGGCACAGATACGCAGTATTTT. It yields the protein CASSGQGTDTQYF.

The chain is built from TRBV29-1 and TRBJ2-5; unclear D gene. Trimming left V 4 bases short and J 1 base short, with 7 bases between. The CDR3 is 12 residues long. Germline values: CDR1 SQVTM, CDR2 ANQGSEA. The CDR3 sequence: CSVGQVQETQYF. The CDR3, as DNA: TGCAGCGTTGGCCAGGTCCAAGAGACCCAGTACTTC.

J is TRBJ2-7 and V is TRBV15; perhaps D is TRBD1 or TRBD2 (5 bases each). The CDR3 covers 13 residues. The germline V and J ends were trimmed by 0 bases and 12 bases, with 15 bases remaining between them. Germline CDR1 LNHNV, CDR2 YYDKDF (reference sequence). The chain's CDR3 is CATSREIGGGRYF. CDR3 DNA: TGTGCCACCAGCAGAGAGATTGGTGGGGGTAGGTACTTC. The full variable domain, rest sourced from reference TRBV15 and TRBJ2-7, is DAMVIQNPRYQVTQFGKPVTLSCSQTLNHNVMYWYQQKSSQAPKLLFHYYDKDFNNEADTPDNFQSRRPNTSFCFLDIRSPGLGDTAMYLCATSREIGGGRYFGPGTRLTVT.

V is TRBV30 and J is TRBJ1-6, with 11 bases matching TRBD1. In germline, CDR1 is GTSNPN, CDR2 SVGIG (reference sequence). V lost 1 base and J lost 8; bases outside the gene matches: 7. The CDR3 is 16 residues long. The CDR3 DNA reads TGTGCCTGGAGTGACGAGGGACAGGGGGGATATTCACCCCTCCACTTT. Its translation: CAWSDEGQGGYSPLHF.

V is TRBV6-5 and J is TRBJ1-1; D is unclear. V lost 6 bases to trimming and J lost 8 bases, with 10 bases between them. CDR1 and CDR2 from the germline V gene are MNHEY and SVGAGI. This CDR3 contains 11 residues. The CDR3 sequence is CASSREGEAFF. CDR3 coding DNA: TGTGCCAGCAGCCGAGAGGGAGAAGCTTTCTTT.

The chain is built from TRBV29-1 and TRBJ1-3; unclear D gene. Germline CDR1 SQVTM, CDR2 ANQGSEA. The V and J ends lost 7 bases and 0 bases respectively, with 10 bases between them. This CDR3 has 13 amino acids. The CDR3 spells CSASMSSGNTIYF. In nucleotides, the CDR3 is TGCAGCGCCTCCATGAGCTCTGGAAACACCATATATTTT.

The chain carries TRBV5-6 and TRBJ2-2, with TRBD1 matching 8 bases. The CDR3 runs 14 residues. In germline, CDR1 is SGHDT, CDR2 YYEEEE. J gave up 5 bases and V 1 base, and 1 base lay outside the gene matches. The CDR3 region has the DNA TGTGCCAGCAGCTTGAGACAGGGGACCGGGGAGCTGTTTTTT. It specifies CASSLRQGTGELFF.

This clone was counted only a few times. The V and J genes are TRBV29-1 and TRBJ2-7, with a tentative D call TRBD1 (6 bases). Germline CDR1 is SQVTM and CDR2 is ANQGSEA. This CDR3 region has 12 residues. Trimming took 7 bases from V and 2 from J, leaving 12 bases between them. CDR3 bases: TGCAGCGCCAAGGACAGAGCCTACGAGCAGTACTTC. Protein sequence: CSAKDRAYEQYF.

This chain uses TRBV6-1 with TRBJ1-2; D may be TRBD1 (6 bases). The CDR3 runs 14 residues. Trimming shortened V by 2 bases and J by 3 bases, and 10 bases separated the two germline ends. The germline V gene has CDR1 MNHNS and CDR2 SASEGT. CDR3 sequence: CASSETQGDYGYTF. CDR3 in DNA: TGTGCCAGCAGTGAAACACAGGGCGACTATGGCTACACCTTC.

The gene calls are TRBV9 and TRBJ1-6, with a tentative D call TRBD1 (5 bases). Germline CDR1 SGDLS, CDR2 YYNGEE. The CDR3 is made up of 13 amino acids. Trimming shortened V by 0 bases and J by 8 bases, and 6 bases separated the two germline ends. DNA for the CDR3: TGTGCCAGCAGCGTAGCGGGGGATTCACCCCTCCACTTT. Translating gives CASSVAGDSPLHF.

J is TRBJ1-1 and V is TRBV7-9; unclear D gene. CDR3 length: 12 residues. Looked up from germline, CDR1 is SEHNR and CDR2 is FQNEAQ (reference sequence). V gave up 1 base and J gave up 6 bases, with 6 bases separating them. CDR3 DNA sequence: TGTGCCAGCAGCTTAGAATCCTCTGAAGCTTTCTTT. Protein sequence: CASSLESSEAFF.

This sequence joins TRBV5-5 and TRBJ1-2; D remains unclear. This CDR3 is built from 17 residues. Trimming shortened V by 2 bases and J by 4 bases, and 21 bases separated the two germline ends. Germline assignment: CDR1 SGHKS and CDR2 YYEKEE (reference sequence). The CDR3 sequence is CASSFPSGLGGPYGYTF. DNA for the CDR3: TGTGCCAGCAGCTTTCCTTCCGGTTTGGGAGGCCCCTATGGCTACACCTTC.

The chain is built from TRBV12-3 or TRBV12-4 and TRBJ1-3; 7 nucleotides align to TRBD1. The CDR3 consists of 13 residues. J gave up 11 bases and V 5 bases, and 9 bases lay outside the gene matches. CDR3 sequence (DNA): TGTGCCAGCAGTCCCACAGGGGAGAGAGCCATATATTTT. As protein: CASSPTGERAIYF.

The chain couples TRBV6-5 to TRBJ2-1, with D uncertain. V gave up 2 bases and J gave up 1 base, with 9 bases separating them. The CDR3 has 15 residues. Looked up from germline, CDR1 is MNHEY and CDR2 is SVGAGI. This chain's CDR3 is CASSYEGRSYNEQFF. For the CDR3, the DNA is TGTGCCAGCAGTTACGAAGGGCGGTCCTACAATGAGCAGTTCTTC.

The J gene is TRBJ1-6, the V gene TRBV11-2; tentatively, D is TRBD1 (5 bases). Germline V gives CDR1 SGHAT, CDR2 FQNNGV. This CDR3 spans 15 amino acids. Trimming removed 1 base from V and 6 bases from J, with 10 bases in between. The chain's CDR3 is CASSLGGTVNSPLHF. CDR3 in DNA: TGTGCCAGCAGCTTAGGGGGGACGGTTAATTCACCCCTCCACTTT.

V gene TRBV6-1 combines with J gene TRBJ1-4, with D unclear. The CDR3 extends over 13 amino acids. V lost 2 bases to trimming and J lost 0 bases, with 1 base between them. The germline V gene has CDR1 MNHNS and CDR2 SASEGT. Written as DNA, the CDR3 is TGTGCCAGCAGTGAAACAACTAATGAAAAACTGTTTTTT. As protein: CASSETTNEKLFF.

This rearrangement joins TRBV6-4 to TRBJ2-3; D is perhaps TRBD2 (6 bases). There are 15 residues in the CDR3. In germline, CDR1 is MRHNA, CDR2 SNTAGT. Trimming shortened V by 2 bases and J by 1 base, and 10 bases separated the two germline ends. CDR3 in DNA: TGTGCCAGCAGTGACGAGCCGGGAGGCACAGATACGCAGTATTTT. It encodes CASSDEPGGTDTQYF.

This chain uses TRBV12-3 or TRBV12-4 with TRBJ2-3; 11 bases align to TRBD2. The J segment lost 6 bases and the V segment lost 6 bases, leaving 2 bases of the junction unmatched. The length of the CDR3 is 13 residues. The CDR3 bases are TGTGCCAGCAGACTAGCGGGGGCGGATACGCAGTATTTT. Amino acids: CASRLAGADTQYF.